This T cell receptor beta chain was identified in a study of blood T cells in healthy people across ages. Study observations and caveats: Researchers said unsorted PBMCs prevented a conclusive naive versus antigen-experienced comparison.

Every sample yielded at least 6.5 million isolated PBMCs. To note about this clonotype: Its antigen is not identified.

Unmatched junction bases numbered 6, after V lost 4 bases and J lost 1 base. CDR1 is SGHRS, CDR2 YFSETQ, per germline. The CDR3 length is 18 residues. Together with a sample-barcoded 5' primer, a J-beta primer mix was included in a second PCR lasting roughly 7 to 11 cycles. Every cDNA was tagged by a template-switch adaptor with 12 random nucleotides. TCRdb called the 5' RACE reads again in MiXCR, with one record for every CDR3 protein. The sample holds some 1.7 million distinct CDR3 sequences, 28% seen once. This receptor was identified in a woman aged 25 to 39 in good health. The chain combines TRBV5-1 with TRBJ2-3; TRBD2 matches 16 bases. Sequencing was carried out using blood. The CDR3 region is CASSPGTSGGAGTDTQYF. CDR3 in DNA: TGCGCCAGCAGCCCCGGGACTAGCGGGGGGGCCGGCACAGATACGCAGTATTTT.